The rows below give T cell receptor beta chains drawn from one sample of a study of human T cells and chemical hapten exposure. MiXCR, run by TCRdb on the RACE reads, gives a single entry per CDR3 protein. The data contain roughly 43,000 distinct CDR3 sequences, about 3.5% of them singletons. The specimen sequenced was whole blood. The receptors here all came from a human donor in good health. Some clones in this sample may be carry-over from other donors' samples. Both conserved end residues are part of each CDR3. The D gene is left open where the match is weak. Clone size is shown for a subset of rows, as once, few, many or a class of expanded clone.

TRBD1	TRBJ2-7	-	TRBV3-1	15	TGTGCCAGCAGCCAAACCGACAGGGCCTCCTACGAGCAGTACTTC	CASSQTDRASYEQYF
TRBD1	TRBJ1-4	few	TRBV28	17	TGTGCCAGCAGCTCCCCCGGGACAGGGGCTGGTCGGGAAAAACTGTTTTTT	CASSSPGTGAGREKLFF
-	TRBJ2-7	many	TRBV9	14	TGTGCCAGCAGCGTAGGGGCCCCCCTCAGTTCGCAGTACTTC	CASSVGAPLSSQYF
-	TRBJ2-3	many	TRBV12-3/TRBV12-4	15	TGTGCCAGCAGCGCCTCGCTAGCGCCGGCAGATACGCAGTATTTT	CASSASLAPADTQYF
TRBD2	TRBJ2-7	many	TRBV6-2/TRBV6-3	14	TGTGCCAGCAGCCACCTAGCGGGGATATACGAGCAGTACTTC	CASSHLAGIYEQYF
TRBD1	TRBJ2-1	many	TRBV2	11	TGTGCCAGCAGCAGGGGGTCCCGGCAGTTCTTC	CASSRGSRQFF
-	TRBJ1-6	many	TRBV6-1	15	TGTGCCAGCAGTGATGGGTTCTCCTATAATTCACCCCTCCACTTT	CASSDGFSYNSPLHF
-	TRBJ2-2	few	TRBV19	15	TGTGCCAGTAGTATAAACAGCGTAATCACCGGGGAGCTGTTTTTT	CASSINSVITGELFF
-	TRBJ2-1	many	TRBV20-1	16	TGCAGTGCTAGTTACGGGGCGACGAGCTCCTACAATGAGCAGTTCTTC	CSASYGATSSYNEQFF
-	TRBJ2-6	many	TRBV29-1	16	TGCAGCGTTGATGGGGGGTCGACCTCTGGGGCCAACGTCCTGACTTTC	CSVDGGSTSGANVLTF
TRBD1	TRBJ2-2	-	TRBV7-9	13	TGTGCCAGCAGAATAGACAGGGCCGAGGAGCTGTTTTTT	CASRIDRAEELFF
-	TRBJ1-6	many	TRBV6-1	19	TGTGCCAGCAGTGAAGTCGCACCGCGGGGCGGCTCCTATAATTCACCCCTCCACTTT	CASSEVAPRGGSYNSPLHF
-	TRBJ2-1	many	TRBV14	13	TGTGCCAGCAGCCAAGGAGGGTCGAATGAGCAGTTCTTC	CASSQGGSNEQFF
-	TRBJ2-7	many	TRBV6-5	13	TGTGCCAGCAGTTACGCCAGGGGCTACGAGCAGTACTTC	CASSYARGYEQYF
-	TRBJ2-3	many	TRBV6-5	16	TGTGCCAGCAGTCGGGGTCAGGGCCGGGGCACAGATACGCAGTATTTT	CASSRGQGRGTDTQYF
-	TRBJ1-1	many	TRBV20-1	17	TGCAGTGCTAGAGATCGACCCCGTGGGACACTAAACACTGAAGCTTTCTTT	CSARDRPRGTLNTEAFF
-	TRBJ2-1	-	TRBV19	15	TGTGCCACCCGTCGTCCGGCAGGCGCCTACAATGAGCAGTTCTTC	CATRRPAGAYNEQFF
TRBD2	TRBJ2-1	many	TRBV28	14	TGTGCCAGCAGTAGCGGGAGTGGGTACAATGAGCAGTTCTTC	CASSSGSGYNEQFF
-	TRBJ2-5	many	TRBV18	13	TGTGCCAGCTCACCACCGGTCCAAGAGACCCAGTACTTC	CASSPPVQETQYF
-	TRBJ2-7	many	TRBV9	15	TGTGCCAGCAGCGTGGGGCAGGGGTACTCCTACGAGCAGTACTTC	CASSVGQGYSYEQYF
TRBD1	TRBJ1-1	-	TRBV5-1	14	TGCGCCAGCAGCTTATCGACAGGGTACACTGAAGCTTTCTTT	CASSLSTGYTEAFF
-	TRBJ1-3	few	TRBV5-1	15	TGCGCCAGCAGCTTGACAGGGAACTCTGGAAACACCATATATTTT	CASSLTGNSGNTIYF
-	TRBJ2-3	-	TRBV12-3/TRBV12-4	17	TGTGCCAGCAGTTTAGCTCTTGCGGCCTCAGGCACAGATACGCAGTATTTT	CASSLALAASGTDTQYF
TRBD2	TRBJ2-1	many	TRBV7-8	16	TGTGCCAGCAGCCCAACGGTGGCTAGCGGTTACAATGAGCAGTTCTTC	CASSPTVASGYNEQFF
-	TRBJ2-3	many	TRBV28	15	TGTGCCAGCAGGATAAACTCCGGGACCCCCGGCGTGCAGTATTTT	CASRINSGTPGVQYF
TRBD1	TRBJ1-3	many	TRBV6-5	15	TGTGCCAGCAGAGAATTAGGGACAGGGGGAAACACCATATATTTT	CASRELGTGGNTIYF
-	TRBJ1-5	many	TRBV7-8	15	TGTGCCAGCAGCTTAAATTCGCTGAGCAATCAGCCCCAGCATTTT	CASSLNSLSNQPQHF
-	TRBJ1-1	many	TRBV6-5	12	TGTGCCAGCAGAACGACAGGTCGGGAAGCTTTCTTT	CASRTTGREAFF
-	TRBJ1-5	many	TRBV7-3	14	TGTGCCAGCCCACCTTATCCGGGGAATCAGCCCCAGCATTTT	CASPPYPGNQPQHF
TRBD2	TRBJ2-3	many	TRBV11-2	21	TGTGCCAGCAGCTTAGGCTCAGCAGGGTTGATAGCGGGAGGGCCAACAGATACGCAGTATTTT	CASSLGSAGLIAGGPTDTQYF
-	TRBJ2-5	many	TRBV11-2	13	TGTGCCAGCAGTTCGGGCTTGATAGAGACCCAGTACTTC	CASSSGLIETQYF
TRBD2	TRBJ2-4	few	TRBV4-2	16	TGTGCCAGCAGCCAATCGGGAGGGTTAGCCAAAAACATTCAGTACTTC	CASSQSGGLAKNIQYF
TRBD2	TRBJ2-1	many	TRBV5-6	16	TGTGCCAGCAGATCCGGGACTAGCGGGAGAGAGAATGAGCAGTTCTTC	CASRSGTSGRENEQFF
-	TRBJ2-3	many	TRBV6-5	14	TGTGCCAGCAGTTACTTTTCCAGCACAGATACGCAGTATTTT	CASSYFSSTDTQYF